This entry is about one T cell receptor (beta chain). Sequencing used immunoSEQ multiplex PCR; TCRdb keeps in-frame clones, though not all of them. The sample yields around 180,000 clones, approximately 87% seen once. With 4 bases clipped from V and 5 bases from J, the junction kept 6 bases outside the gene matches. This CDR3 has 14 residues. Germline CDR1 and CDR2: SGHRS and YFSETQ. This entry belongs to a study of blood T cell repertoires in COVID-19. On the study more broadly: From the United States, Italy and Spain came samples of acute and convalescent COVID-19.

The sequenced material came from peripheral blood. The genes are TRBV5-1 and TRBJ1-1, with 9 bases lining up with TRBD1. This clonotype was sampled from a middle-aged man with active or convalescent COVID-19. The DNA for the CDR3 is TGCGCCAGCAGCACGGGACAGGGAGGGACTGAAGCTTTCTTT. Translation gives CASSTGQGGTEAFF.